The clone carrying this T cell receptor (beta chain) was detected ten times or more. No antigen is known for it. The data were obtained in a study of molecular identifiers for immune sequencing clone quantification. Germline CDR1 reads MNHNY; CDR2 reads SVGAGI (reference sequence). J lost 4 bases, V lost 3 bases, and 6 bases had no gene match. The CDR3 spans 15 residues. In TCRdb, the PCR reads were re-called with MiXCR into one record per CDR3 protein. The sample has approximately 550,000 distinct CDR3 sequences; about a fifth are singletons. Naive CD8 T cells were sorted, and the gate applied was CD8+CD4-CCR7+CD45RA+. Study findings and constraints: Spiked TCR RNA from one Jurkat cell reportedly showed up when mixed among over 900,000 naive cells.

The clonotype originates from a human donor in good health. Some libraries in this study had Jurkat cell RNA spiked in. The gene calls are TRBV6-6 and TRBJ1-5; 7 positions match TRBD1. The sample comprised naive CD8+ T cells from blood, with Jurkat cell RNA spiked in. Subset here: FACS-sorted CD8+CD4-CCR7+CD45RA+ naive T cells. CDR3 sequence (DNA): TGTGCCAGCAGTTATATAGGGACAGATAATCAGCCCCAGCATTTT. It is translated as CASSYIGTDNQPQHF.